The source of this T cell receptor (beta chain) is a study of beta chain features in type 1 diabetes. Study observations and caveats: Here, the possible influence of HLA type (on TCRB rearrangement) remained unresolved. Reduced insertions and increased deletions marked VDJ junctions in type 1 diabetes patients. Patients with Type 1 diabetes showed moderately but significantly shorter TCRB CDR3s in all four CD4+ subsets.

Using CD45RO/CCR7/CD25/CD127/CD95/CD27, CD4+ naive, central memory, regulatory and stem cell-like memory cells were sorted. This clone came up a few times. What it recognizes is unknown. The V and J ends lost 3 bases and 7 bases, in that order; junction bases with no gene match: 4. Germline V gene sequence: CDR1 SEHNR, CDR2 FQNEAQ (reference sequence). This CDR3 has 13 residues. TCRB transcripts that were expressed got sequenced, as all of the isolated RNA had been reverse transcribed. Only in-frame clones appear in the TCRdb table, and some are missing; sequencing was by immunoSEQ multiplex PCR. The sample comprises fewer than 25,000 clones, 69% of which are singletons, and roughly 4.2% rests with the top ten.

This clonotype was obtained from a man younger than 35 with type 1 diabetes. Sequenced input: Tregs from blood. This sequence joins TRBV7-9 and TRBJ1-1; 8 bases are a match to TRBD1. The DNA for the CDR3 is TGTGCCAGCAGCTTCAGGGGGCCGATTGAAGCTTTCTTT. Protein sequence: CASSFRGPIEAFF. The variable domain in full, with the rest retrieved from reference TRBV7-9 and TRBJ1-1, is DTGVSQNPRHKITKRGQNVTFRCDPISEHNRLYWYRQTLGQGPEFLTYFQNEAQLEKSRLLSDRFSAERPKGSFSTLEIQRTEQGDSAMYLCASSFRGPIEAFFGQGTRLTVV.